The clone carrying this T cell receptor beta chain came up a few times. This record comes from a study of T cells in localized non-small cell lung cancer. Between the trimmed V and J ends, which lost 6 bases and 1 base, there was a span of 6 bases. This CDR3 is built from 12 residues. In germline, CDR1 is LNHDA, CDR2 SQIVND (reference sequence). Profiling relied on immunoSEQ multiplex PCR, and the TCRdb table lists in-frame clones only, not all of them. The sample holds 30,000 or so clones, 88% seen once. The chain uses TRBV19 and TRBJ1-1; no firm D call. This specimen was peripheral blood mononuclear cells, taken before any cancer treatment. The source of this sequence is a woman aged 35 to 70 with stage III lung adenocarcinoma. This CDR3 is CASSHKNTEAFF. In nucleotides, the CDR3 is TGTGCCAGTAGCCACAAGAACACTGAAGCTTTCTTT.